The clone carrying this T cell receptor (beta chain) was counted at least ten times. The antigen is undetermined. Making use of molecular barcodes, quantitative 5'-RACE generated TCR beta libraries. MiXCR, run by TCRdb on the 5' RACE reads, gives a single entry per CDR3 protein. The repertoire holds about 220,000 distinct CDR3 sequences, with more than 5.5% as singletons. The data stem from a study of CD8 T cells in ankylosing spondylitis. Study outcomes and limitations: A number of the motif variants had already been described in reactive arthritis synovial fluid and blood. Reportedly, significant enrichment of disease-linked clones occurred in matched ankylosing spondylitis synovial fluid. For ankylosing spondylitis blood, a TCR beta motif of about eight highly homologous variants appeared characteristic.

Germline CDR1 MGHRA, CDR2 YSYEKL. The length of the CDR3 is 15 residues. V shed 3 bases and J 4 bases; nucleotides not matched to a gene: 7. The chain combines TRBV4-1 with TRBJ2-7; 9 bases align to TRBD1. The sample consisted of blood, either unsorted or a sorted T cell fraction (not recorded which). The receptor was derived from a male donor with ankylosing spondylitis. In DNA form, the CDR3 reads TGCGCCAGCAGCCACAGGACAGGGGTTGGGTACGAGCAGTACTTC. This codes for CASSHRTGVGYEQYF.